The T cell receptor beta chain under discussion was sequenced for a study of blood T cells in healthy people across ages. Through a sample-barcoded 5' primer and a J-beta primer mix, a second PCR was run for roughly 7 to 11 cycles. TCRdb re-analysed the 5' RACE reads in MiXCR, keeping a single row per CDR3 protein. Of 750,000 to 950,000 distinct CDR3 sequences in the sample, approximately 32% were seen once. Germline V gives CDR1 LGHDT, CDR2 YNNKEL (reference sequence). The CDR3 has 14 residues. Deletions cut 1 base from V and 0 bases from J, with 6 bases between. These data were also filed under a second study, of T cells of mothers and their children. This second study notes: Healthy Caucasian mothers, three in number, and their six children were the donors. Sample barcodes and 2-4 random nucleotides came from the second PCR's M1S primer. Overlap measured in related mother-child pairs was slightly, non-significantly higher than in unrelated pairs. None of the identified T cell clones proved to be persistent microchimeric clones.

The sequence was obtained from a woman aged 40 to 49 in good health. The sequenced material came from blood. The chain has TRBV3-1 and TRBJ1-1; no firm D call. The CDR3 DNA reads TGTGCCAGCAGCCAAGGGAACCTGAACACTGAAGCTTTCTTT. Protein sequence: CASSQGNLNTEAFF.